Each of the 32 T cell receptor beta chains below was sequenced from the same sample in a study of T cells in Graves' hyperthyroidism and ophthalmopathy. The TCR beta CDR3 regions underwent amplification using RNA transcripts as the source. The study used the HTBI primer set for a first-round RT-PCR of the TCR CDR3. TCRdb independently ran MiXCR on the multiplex PCR reads; one entry per CDR3 protein. The sample has roughly 840,000 distinct CDR3 sequences, 35% to 40% seen once; the top ten hold approximately 10%. The specimen was blood. The receptors were gathered from a man between 18 and 29 years old with Graves' hyperthyroidism.

This clonotype has only a few counts. The chain employs TRBV2 and TRBJ1-5, with D unresolved. The germline V gene has CDR1 SNHLY and CDR2 FYNNEI. The CDR3 has 15 residues. V was clipped by 4 bases and J by 2 bases, with 12 bases between them. The CDR3 DNA reads TGTGCCAGCAGTGTCCGGGTCGGCGGCAATCAGCCCCAGCATTTT. Encoded protein: CASSVRVGGNQPQHF.

CDR3 in amino acids: CASSIQGALSAFF. The CDR3 DNA sequence: TGTGCCAGCAGTATACAGGGGGCACTGAGTGCTTTCTTT. The chain recombines TRBV12-3 or TRBV12-4 with TRBJ1-1; TRBD1 matches 9 bases. The CDR3 extends over 13 amino acids. Losses at the gene ends were 5 bases for V and 11 bases for J; bases not matched to a gene: 9.

The chain is built from TRBV10-3 and TRBJ1-5; perhaps TRBD1 as D (6 bases). Germline assignment: CDR1 ENHRY and CDR2 SYGVKD. The length of the CDR3 is 10 residues. V lost 10 bases to trimming and J lost 11 bases, with 12 bases between them. CDR3 sequence reads: CATGPGAQHF. CDR3 sequence (DNA): TGTGCCACCGGACCAGGGGCCCAGCATTTT.

This clonotype was detected only a few times. This rearrangement joins TRBV12-3 or TRBV12-4 to TRBJ2-7; weak D call: TRBD1 (6 bases). The germline V and J ends were trimmed by 6 bases and 6 bases, with 18 bases remaining between them. The CDR3 has 14 residues. The CDR3 sequence: CASRLRGGSSEQYF. The CDR3, as DNA: TGTGCCAGCAGGCTGCGTGGGGGCAGCTCCGAGCAGTACTTC.

The V and J genes are TRBV9 and TRBJ2-7; 7 nucleotides line up with TRBD1. In germline, CDR1 is SGDLS, CDR2 YYNGEE. J lost 6 bases, V lost 0 bases, and 6 bases had no gene match. The CDR3 is made up of 14 amino acids. The CDR3 nucleotides are TGTGCCAGCAGCGTAGAAGACAGGGAGCCCGAGCAGTACTTC. The encoded protein is CASSVEDREPEQYF. Filled out from reference TRBV9 and TRBJ2-7, the complete variable domain reads DSGVTQTPKHLITATGQRVTLRCSPRSGDLSVYWYQQSLDQGLQFLIQYYNGEERAKGNILERFSAQQFPDLHSELNLSSLELGDSALYFCASSVEDREPEQYFGPGTRLTVT.

About this clonotype: A much larger clone differs by one base, so this may be a read error. The CDR3 region has the DNA TGCAGTGCCGCAGGTGGGGTCAGAAGAGAAGCTTTCTTT. It translates to CSAAGGVRREAFF. The chain recombines TRBV20-1 with TRBJ1-1; D is unresolved. The CDR3 totals 13 residues. Germline values: CDR1 DFQATT, CDR2 SNEGSKA (reference sequence). Trimming cost V 6 bases and J 8 bases, with 19 bases left between them.

This clonotype was detected ten times or more. The rearrangement uses TRBV7-8 and TRBJ1-1; the D gene is possibly TRBD1 (5 bases). The CDR3 has 14 amino acids. The germline CDR1 and CDR2 sequences are SGHVS and FQNEAQ. The V end was cut by 4 bases, the J end by 1 base, with 10 bases between. The CDR3 nucleotides are TGTGCCAGCAGCTCACAGGTTTGGAACACTGAAGCTTTCTTT. Translation gives CASSSQVWNTEAFF.

The CDR3 here is CASGPLPGNLNTEAFF. CDR3 nucleotide sequence: TGCGCCAGCGGCCCCCTCCCAGGGAATCTGAACACTGAAGCTTTCTTT. This rearrangement joins TRBV5-1 to TRBJ1-1, with D possibly matching TRBD1 (5 bases). Germline CDR1 is SGHRS and CDR2 is YFSETQ. The ends were cut back, 7 bases at V and 0 bases at J, with 19 bases in the middle. This CDR3 has 16 residues.

The chain is built from TRBV10-3 and TRBJ1-5; the D is unclear. The CDR3 extends over 16 amino acids. V lost 6 bases and J lost 0, with 15 bases in between. Germline assignment: CDR1 ENHRY and CDR2 SYGVKD. CDR3 bases: TGTGCCATCAGCCGGAACACCGGGGATAGCAATCAGCCCCAGCATTTT. It translates to CAISRNTGDSNQPQHF.

This clonotype appeared a few times. The rearrangement joins TRBV7-2 to TRBJ2-7, with D perhaps given as TRBD1 or TRBD2 (5 bases each). This CDR3 region has 13 residues. Germline values: CDR1 SGHTA, CDR2 FQGNSA. The germline V and J ends were trimmed by 5 bases and 7 bases, with 15 bases remaining between them. Here the CDR3 reads CASSQYRGYEQYF. The CDR3 DNA is TGTGCCAGCAGCCAATACCGGGGCTATGAGCAGTACTTC.

Concerning this clonotype itself: A much larger clone differs from this one at a single base, so this may be a read error. This chain connects TRBV11-2 to TRBJ1-3; no firm D call. The germline gives CDR1 SGHAT, CDR2 FQNNGV. The CDR3 contains 11 residues. V dropped 3 bases and J dropped 16 bases, with 13 bases sitting between them. The CDR3 loop reads CASSFSKGAYF. In DNA form, the CDR3 reads TGTGCCAGCAGCTTTAGCAAGGGTGCCTATTTT.

This clonotype appeared a few times. The V gene is TRBV9, the J gene TRBJ2-2; either TRBD1 or TRBD2 may supply D (5 bases each). Germline CDR1 SGDLS, CDR2 YYNGEE. The CDR3 loop spans 15 amino acids. The V end was cut by 4 bases, the J end by 0 bases, with 10 bases between. The CDR3 DNA is TGTGCCAGCAGCTACGGGGCCCCGAACACCGGGGAGCTGTTTTTT. This encodes CASSYGAPNTGELFF.

The chain employs TRBV29-1 and TRBJ2-5; TRBD1 aligns across 9 bases. Germline CDR1 and CDR2: SQVTM and ANQGSEA. The CDR3 length is 14 residues. J lost 3 bases, V lost 7 bases, and 9 bases had no gene match. CDR3 coding DNA: TGCAGCGCCTTGACAGGGGGGTTTGAAGAGACCCAGTACTTC. It is translated as CSALTGGFEETQYF.

The J gene is TRBJ1-1, the V gene TRBV10-2, with D possibly being TRBD1 (5 bases). CDR1 is WSHSY, CDR2 SAAADI, per germline. V was cut by 8 bases and J by 4 bases, with 20 bases left in between. The CDR3 is made up of 15 amino acids. DNA of the CDR3: TGCGCCAGCCCTGGGAGGGGCAGGGAGGGCACTGAAGCTTTCTTT. The encoded protein is CASPGRGREGTEAFF.

The chain links TRBV2 to TRBJ2-5, with D possibly being TRBD1 or TRBD2 (5 bases each). Trimming cost V 6 bases and J 1 base, with 15 bases left between them. Germline V gene data show CDR1 as SNHLY and CDR2 as FYNNEI. The CDR3 spans 15 residues. This CDR3 reads CASSQDPGTQETQYF. The CDR3 nucleotides are TGTGCCAGCAGCCAAGACCCGGGGACCCAAGAGACCCAGTACTTC.

This clonotype showed up many times. The DNA for the CDR3 is TGTGCCACCCGACAGAGCTATGGCTACACCTTC. Translation: CATRQSYGYTF. The rearrangement joins TRBV15 to TRBJ1-2; tentative D call: TRBD1 (5 bases). The CDR3 extends over 11 amino acids. Germline V gives CDR1 LNHNV, CDR2 YYDKDF (reference sequence). Trimming cost V 8 bases and J 4 bases, with 8 bases left between them.

This clonotype appeared a few times. The gene calls are TRBV5-1 and TRBJ2-2, with D tentatively TRBD2 (5 bases). The CDR3 extends over 15 amino acids. Germline V lookup: CDR1 SGHRS, CDR2 YFSETQ. Trimming left V 1 base short and J 1 base short, with 8 bases between. The CDR3 sequence: CASSLIRGNTGELFF. The CDR3 region has the DNA TGCGCCAGCAGCTTGATCCGGGGGAACACCGGGGAGCTGTTTTTT.

About this clonotype itself: Its ends do not fully match the called genes, so a read error is possible. The chain uses TRBV7-7 and TRBJ2-5; D might be TRBD1 or TRBD2, each matching 5 bases. Germline loops: CDR1 SSHAT, CDR2 FNYEAQ (reference sequence). This CDR3 is 17 amino acids long. CDR3 in DNA: TGTGCTAGCAGCTTAGGGACGAGGCCTTCCGGCCAAGAGACCCAGTACTTC. It yields the protein CASSLGTRPSGQETQYF.

This chain links TRBV7-2 with TRBJ1-4; D might be TRBD1 (5 bases). This CDR3 has 14 amino acids. Germline V lookup: CDR1 SGHTA, CDR2 FQGNSA. V shed 5 bases and J shed 7 bases, with 14 bases lying between them. In DNA, the CDR3 is TGTGCCAGCAGCCCCACAGGTGGTTCTGAAAAACTGTTTTTT. Amino acids: CASSPTGGSEKLFF.

This clonotype occurred many times. The chain carries TRBV10-3 and TRBJ1-1, with 7 bases identical to TRBD1. CDR1 is ENHRY, CDR2 SYGVKD, per germline. J lost 4 bases, V lost 7 bases, and 12 bases had no gene match. The CDR3 spans 15 residues. The CDR3 loop reads CAIKGVTGALTEAFF. In DNA form, the CDR3 reads TGTGCCATCAAAGGGGTAACAGGGGCACTCACTGAAGCTTTCTTT.

This clonotype is a singleton in its sample. This rearrangement joins TRBV7-8 to TRBJ2-7; no reliable D call. The CDR3 consists of 13 residues. Germline V lookup: CDR1 SGHVS, CDR2 FQNEAQ. Trimming stripped 5 bases from V and 7 bases from J, with 15 bases between. The CDR3 sequence is CASSHAHGVEQYF. CDR3 DNA: TGTGCCAGCAGCCATGCCCACGGAGTGGAGCAGTACTTC.

This clonotype was seen only a few times. The chain carries TRBV20-1 and TRBJ2-5; tentative D call: TRBD1 (5 bases). Germline V gene lookup returns CDR1 DFQATT and CDR2 SNEGSKA (reference sequence). The CDR3 covers 12 residues. The CDR3 reads CSKNTQGFLEYF. CDR3 bases: TGCAGCAAAAACACTCAGGGTTTCTTGGAGTACTTC.

CDR3 protein: CASSLEWDQPQHF. CDR3 DNA: TGTGCCAGCAGCTTGGAATGGGATCAGCCCCAGCATTTT. The chain is built from TRBV5-4 and TRBJ1-5; D is undetermined. Germline values: CDR1 SGHNT, CDR2 YYREEE (reference sequence). The V and J ends lost 0 bases and 5 bases respectively, with 6 bases between them. The CDR3 has 13 amino acids.

This sequence joins TRBV2 and TRBJ1-4; TRBD1 matches 9 bases. The ends lost 0 bases at V and 7 bases at J; junction bases unmatched: 6. CDR1 and CDR2 (germline): SNHLY, FYNNEI. This CDR3 has 16 residues. CDR3 nucleotides: TGTGCCAGCAGTGAAGCGACAGGGGGAAGGGGTGAAAAACTGTTTTTT. This encodes CASSEATGGRGEKLFF.

This sequence joins TRBV6-2 or TRBV6-3 and TRBJ1-5, with D maybe TRBD1 (6 bases). The CDR3 spans 13 residues. Trimming cost V 5 bases and J 7 bases, with 12 bases left between them. From germline, CDR1 is MNHEY and CDR2 SVGEGT. The CDR3 sequence: CASSLYGQQPQHF. The CDR3 DNA reads as TGTGCCAGCAGTCTTTACGGACAGCAGCCCCAGCATTTT.

Concerning this clonotype: A much larger clone lies a single base off, so this may be a read error. This chain joins TRBV27 and TRBJ1-5, with a possible D match to TRBD1 (6 bases). V lost 5 bases and J lost 3, with 11 bases in between. CDR1 and CDR2 from the germline V gene are MNHEY and SMNVEV (reference sequence). There are 14 residues in the CDR3. CDR3 residues: CASSGRGFNQPQHF. In DNA form, the CDR3 reads TGTGCCAGCAGTGGGAGGGGGTTCAATCAGCCCCAGCATTTT.

The chain recombines TRBV29-1 with TRBJ1-1; D possibly corresponds to TRBD1 (5 bases). Per germline, CDR1 SQVTM and CDR2 ANQGSEA. The CDR3 extends over 14 amino acids. Trimming stripped 2 bases from V and 4 bases from J, with 14 bases between. The CDR3 bases are TGCAGCGTTGAATACAGGTCGAAGAGCACTGAAGCTTTCTTT. Translating gives CSVEYRSKSTEAFF.

The V gene is TRBV7-2, the J gene TRBJ1-1, with D possibly matching TRBD1 (6 bases). Germline assignment: CDR1 SGHTA and CDR2 FQGNSA. The ends were cut back, 0 bases at V and 2 bases at J, with 16 bases in the middle. The CDR3 has 17 residues. The CDR3 DNA follows: TGTGCCAGCAGCTTAGCGGGGGCAGGGTGGCCTAACACTGAAGCTTTCTTT. This codes for CASSLAGAGWPNTEAFF.

This clonotype was seen ten or more times. CDR3 in amino acids: CAIGTGELFF. In nucleotides, the CDR3 is TGTGCCATCGGAACCGGGGAGCTGTTTTTT. The chain carries TRBV10-3 and TRBJ2-2; D ambiguous. Germline assignment: CDR1 ENHRY and CDR2 SYGVKD. The CDR3 is 10 residues long. V shed 8 bases and J shed 5 bases, with 3 bases lying between them.

This clonotype has just a few counts. The CDR3 region has the DNA TGTGCCAGCAACCTCGAGGGAAGCAGGAACACTGAAGCTTTCTTT. Translation gives CASNLEGSRNTEAFF. This rearrangement joins TRBV9 to TRBJ1-1; D is unresolved. The CDR3 sequence is 15 residues long. Trimming took 6 bases from V and 1 from J, leaving 16 bases between them. Germline assignment: CDR1 SGDLS and CDR2 YYNGEE. Looking up the rest from reference TRBV9 and TRBJ1-1 gives the full variable domain: DSGVTQTPKHLITATGQRVTLRCSPRSGDLSVYWYQQSLDQGLQFLIQYYNGEERAKGNILERFSAQQFPDLHSELNLSSLELGDSALYFCASNLEGSRNTEAFFGQGTRLTVV.

The chain joins TRBV7-9 to TRBJ2-7; TRBD2 might be the D (5 bases). Between the trimmed V and J ends, which lost 6 bases and 6 bases, there was a span of 21 bases. Germline V gene sequence: CDR1 SEHNR, CDR2 FQNEAQ (reference sequence). This CDR3 is 15 amino acids long. The CDR3 sequence: CASSANSLAEGEQYF. Written as DNA, the CDR3 is TGTGCCAGCAGTGCAAACTCGTTAGCCGAGGGCGAGCAGTACTTC.

This clonotype was seen repeatedly, ten times or more. This chain connects TRBV7-2 to TRBJ2-5, with D tentatively TRBD2 (5 bases). Trimming took off 5 bases at V and 2 bases at J, with 15 bases between the two ends. The CDR3 is made up of 15 amino acids. The germline V gene encodes CDR1 SGHTA and CDR2 FQGNSA. This CDR3 is CASSPRPAEQETQYF. CDR3 DNA sequence: TGTGCCAGCAGCCCGCGTCCAGCGGAGCAAGAGACCCAGTACTTC.